Below, 19 T cell receptor beta chains from the same sample are listed, as sequenced in a study of CD8 T cell repertoires and HIV-1 epitope variants. Antigens for these TCRs are unknown. The repertoire was sequenced with immunoSEQ multiplex PCR; TCRdb's copy has only in-frame clones and lacks some. This table holds a few thousand clones, 66% found once. Sample: cultured CD8+ T cells derived from PBMCs. The source of these receptors is a male donor with HIV.

Only a few counts were recorded for this clone. The chain couples TRBV2 to TRBJ2-1; the D is unclear. The germline V and J ends were trimmed by 0 bases and 9 bases, with 15 bases remaining between them. Germline assignment: CDR1 SNHLY and CDR2 FYNNEI. The CDR3 has 15 residues. This CDR3 is CASSEALGPRSEQFF. In DNA form, the CDR3 reads TGTGCCAGCAGTGAAGCGCTAGGTCCACGCAGTGAGCAGTTCTTC.

V and J are TRBV6-6 and TRBJ1-5, with 8 bases fitting TRBD1. Germline trimming cut 10 bases from V and 2 bases from J; bases unmatched to any gene: 7. Germline CDR1 reads MNHNY; CDR2 reads SVGAGI (reference sequence). The CDR3 loop spans 14 amino acids. The DNA of the CDR3 is TGTGCCACATCAGGGGGCGTTCGCAATCAGCCCCAGCATTTT. Amino acid sequence: CATSGGVRNQPQHF.

V usage is TRBV6-5 and J usage is TRBJ2-7; a weak D match, TRBD1 (5 bases). This CDR3 contains 14 residues. The germline gives CDR1 MNHEY, CDR2 SVGAGI. The germline V and J ends were trimmed by 8 bases and 2 bases, with 16 bases remaining between them. Here the CDR3 DNA reads TGTGCCAGCCATAACACACAGGTTACCTACGAGCAGTACTTC. Protein product: CASHNTQVTYEQYF.

The V gene is TRBV7-3, the J gene TRBJ1-1, with 9 bases identical to TRBD1. This CDR3 has 14 amino acids. The V gene end was trimmed by 5 bases and the J gene end by 6 bases; junction bases not matched to a gene: 7. The germline gives CDR1 SGHTA, CDR2 FQGTGA. The CDR3 region is CASSLQGASAEAFF. The CDR3 DNA sequence: TGTGCCAGCAGCCTACAGGGGGCTTCGGCTGAAGCTTTCTTT.

A few counts support this clone. This chain connects TRBV27 to TRBJ2-7, with 8 bases lining up with TRBD1. The CDR3 contains 15 residues. In germline, CDR1 is MNHEY, CDR2 SMNVEV (reference sequence). Trimming cost V 2 bases and J 5 bases; bases outside gene matches: 8. CDR3 nucleotides: TGTGCCAGCAGTTTACAATCGACAGGGGACCACGAGCAGTACTTC. It yields the protein CASSLQSTGDHEQYF.

This clone appeared once. CDR3 sequence: CAWGAFRETQYF. The CDR3 DNA reads TGTGCCTGGGGGGCGTTTAGGGAGACCCAGTACTTC. This chain connects TRBV30 to TRBJ2-5; perhaps TRBD1 as D (5 bases). V lost 5 bases and J 5 bases, leaving 12 bases between the germline ends. CDR1 and CDR2 (germline): GTSNPN, SVGIG (reference sequence). The CDR3 runs 12 residues.

This chain uses TRBV6-1 with TRBJ2-7; 8 nucleotides align to TRBD1. The germline V gene encodes CDR1 MNHNS and CDR2 SASEGT. This CDR3 is 13 amino acids long. The junction had 8 bases not matched to a gene; V was cut back by 6 bases and J by 7 bases. The CDR3, as DNA: TGTGCCAGCAGGGACAGGGAGCCCTTAGAGCAGTACTTC. This gives the protein CASRDREPLEQYF.

The table lists this clone with a few counts. This chain joins TRBV14 and TRBJ2-5, with D maybe TRBD2 (6 bases). With 1 base removed from V and 7 bases from J, the gap between germline ends came to 13 bases. The CDR3 loop spans 14 amino acids. CDR1 and CDR2 from the germline V gene are SGHDN and FVKESK. CDR3 bases: TGTGCCAGCAGCCAAGTGCGGGGCCGGGGGACCCAGTACTTC. Protein product: CASSQVRGRGTQYF.

Worth noting for this clone: The junction departs from the called germline gene at one end, perhaps through a read error. The chain has TRBV27 and TRBJ2-1; 12 bases are a match to TRBD2. Germline V gene lookup returns CDR1 MNHEY and CDR2 SMNVEV (reference sequence). The CDR3 loop spans 15 amino acids. The CDR3, as DNA: TGTGCCAGCACTTTACTAGCGGGGGGCCCTAATGAGCAGTTCTTC. Residues: CASTLLAGGPNEQFF.

The V call is TRBV6-4, the J call TRBJ2-3, with 13 bases identical to TRBD2. The CDR3 is 16 amino acids. Germline CDR1 MRHNA, CDR2 SNTAGT. V was clipped by 2 bases and J by 4 bases; unmatched bases: 3. CDR3 loop: CASSDATSGGSDTQYF. DNA of the CDR3: TGTGCCAGCAGTGACGCGACTAGCGGGGGGTCAGATACGCAGTATTTT.

This clone was observed a few times. The chain has TRBV2 and TRBJ2-7; weak D call: TRBD1 (6 bases). In germline, CDR1 is SNHLY, CDR2 FYNNEI. Trimming took off 8 bases at V and 2 bases at J, with 10 bases between the two ends. The CDR3 length is 12 residues. CDR3 DNA: TGTGCCAGCGGGGGCAGAACCTACGAGCAGTACTTC. It translates to CASGGRTYEQYF.

The chain joins TRBV7-9 to TRBJ2-2, with TRBD2 matching 8 bases. Per germline, CDR1 SEHNR and CDR2 FQNEAQ (reference sequence). This CDR3 comprises 16 residues. V shed 4 bases and J 4 bases; nucleotides not matched to a gene: 8. The CDR3 DNA is TGTGCCAGCAGCTGGCAAGCGGGAGAGTTCACCGGGGAGCTGTTTTTT. Translated: CASSWQAGEFTGELFF.

The CDR3 loop reads CASSLRTGGDWNEQFF. CDR3 DNA: TGTGCCAGCAGCTTACGGACAGGGGGCGATTGGAATGAGCAGTTCTTC. This chain joins TRBV7-6 and TRBJ2-1, with 11 bases fitting TRBD1. This CDR3 is 16 amino acids long. The ends lost 2 bases at V and 7 bases at J; junction bases unmatched: 7. Germline CDR1 SGHVS, CDR2 FNYEAQ.

This clone occurred once. V is TRBV28 and J is TRBJ1-1; TRBD1 aligns across 8 bases. The germline CDR1 and CDR2 sequences are MDHEN and SYDVKM. CDR3 length: 13 residues. The ends lost 6 bases at V and 4 bases at J; junction bases unmatched: 4. The CDR3 protein is CASRWTGPTEAFF. For the CDR3, the DNA is TGTGCCAGCAGGTGGACAGGGCCCACTGAAGCTTTCTTT.

The rearrangement links TRBV19 to TRBJ1-1; D ambiguous. Germline-derived CDR1 and CDR2 are LNHDA and SQIVND (reference sequence). Deletions cut 3 bases from V and 2 bases from J, with 10 bases between. This CDR3 contains 14 residues. For the CDR3, the DNA is TGTGCCAGTAGTATCGGAGACACAAACACTGAAGCTTTCTTT. It specifies CASSIGDTNTEAFF.

The chain employs TRBV7-2 and TRBJ2-7, with TRBD1 identical over 9 bases. The CDR3 runs 15 residues. CDR1 SGHTA and CDR2 FQGNSA come from the germline V gene. V lost 4 bases and J lost 3; bases outside the gene matches: 7. CDR3 in amino acids: CASSSPGDRDYEQYF. The CDR3 region has the DNA TGTGCCAGCAGCTCGCCCGGGGACAGGGACTACGAGCAGTACTTC.

The chain combines TRBV21-1 with TRBJ1-4; TRBD1 is the table's D call, not checked against the DNA. TRBV21-1 is tagged as a pseudogene. This CDR3 is built from 18 residues. CDR3 loop: CASSDRTGQGAVEEKLFF. CDR3 DNA sequence: TGTGCCAGCAGCGATCGGACGGGACAGGGGGCTGTAGAGGAAAAACTGTTTTTT.

This sequence joins TRBV2 and TRBJ2-7; D remains unclear. The CDR3 length is 14 residues. The germline gives CDR1 SNHLY, CDR2 FYNNEI. V dropped 2 bases and J dropped 0 bases, with 8 bases sitting between them. The DNA for the CDR3 is TGTGCCAGCAGTGAATATGGGGACTCCTACGAGCAGTACTTC. This sequence encodes CASSEYGDSYEQYF.

The chain uses TRBV29-1 and TRBJ2-1; 10 nucleotides match TRBD1. Germline V gene sequence: CDR1 SQVTM, CDR2 ANQGSEA. The CDR3 length is 13 residues. V gave up 5 bases and J gave up 8 bases; unmatched junction bases: 6. CDR3 in amino acids: CSVMRQGAHEQFF. CDR3 in DNA: TGCAGCGTTATGAGACAGGGGGCCCATGAGCAGTTCTTC.